This entry is about one T cell receptor beta chain. This record comes from a study of OX40 agonist ivuxolimab in advanced cancers. Using immunoSEQ multiplex PCR, the repertoire was profiled, and TCRdb retains in-frame clones only, with some absent. Of about 26,000 clones in the sample, 88% were seen once. Per the germline V gene, CDR1 is SGHRS and CDR2 is YFSETQ. This CDR3 has 15 residues. V lost 4 bases to trimming and J lost 0 bases, with 11 bases between them. The receptor was derived from an adult with an advanced solid tumor such as melanoma, head and neck, liver or kidney cancer. The rearrangement links TRBV5-1 to TRBJ2-1; D is uncertain. This material consisted of CD4+ or CD8+ T cells sorted from blood, taken in a trial of the OX40 agonist ivuxolimab. The CDR3 sequence: CASSPEVSSYNEQFF. The CDR3 DNA follows: TGCGCCAGCAGCCCCGAGGTGAGCTCCTACAATGAGCAGTTCTTC.